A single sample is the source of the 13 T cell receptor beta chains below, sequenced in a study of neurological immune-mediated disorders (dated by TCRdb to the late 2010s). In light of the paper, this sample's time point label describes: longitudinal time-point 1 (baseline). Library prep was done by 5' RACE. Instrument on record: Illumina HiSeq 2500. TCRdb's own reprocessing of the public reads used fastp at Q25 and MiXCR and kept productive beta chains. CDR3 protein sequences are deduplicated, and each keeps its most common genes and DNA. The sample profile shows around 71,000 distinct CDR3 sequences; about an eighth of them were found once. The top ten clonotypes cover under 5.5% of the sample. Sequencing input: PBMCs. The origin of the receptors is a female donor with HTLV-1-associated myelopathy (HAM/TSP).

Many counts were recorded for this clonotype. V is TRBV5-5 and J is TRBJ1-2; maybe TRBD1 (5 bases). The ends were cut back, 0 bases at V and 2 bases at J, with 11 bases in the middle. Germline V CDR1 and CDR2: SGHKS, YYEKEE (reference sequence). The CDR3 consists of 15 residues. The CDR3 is CASSLVSGQNYGYTF. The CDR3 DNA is TGTGCCAGCAGCTTGGTTTCAGGGCAGAACTATGGCTACACCTTC. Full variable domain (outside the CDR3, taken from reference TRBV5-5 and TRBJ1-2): DAGVTQSPTHLIKTRGQQVTLRCSPISGHKSVSWYQQVLGQGPQFIFQYYEKEERGRGNFPDRFSARQFPNYSSELNVNALLLGDSALYLCASSLVSGQNYGYTFGSGTRLTVV.

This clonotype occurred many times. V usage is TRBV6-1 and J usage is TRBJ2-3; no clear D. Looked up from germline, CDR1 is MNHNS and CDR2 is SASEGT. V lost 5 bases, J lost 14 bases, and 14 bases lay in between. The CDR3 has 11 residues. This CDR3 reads CASSPGSIWYF. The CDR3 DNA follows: TGTGCCAGCAGTCCAGGCTCCATCTGGTATTTT.

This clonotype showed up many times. The CDR3, as DNA: TGCGCCAGCAGCTTGGAAGGGACAGGGGATCGCGGCTACACCTTC. This codes for CASSLEGTGDRGYTF. This rearrangement joins TRBV5-1 to TRBJ1-2; 10 bases align to TRBD1. Trimming at V came to 0 bases and at J to 8 bases, leaving 7 bases not matched to a gene. There are 15 residues in the CDR3. Germline V lookup: CDR1 SGHRS, CDR2 YFSETQ.

For the CDR3, the DNA is TGTGCCAGCAGTTTTGGGGGGCTAGACACCGGGGAGCTGTTTTTT. Translating it yields CASSFGGLDTGELFF. The V and J genes are TRBV12-3 or TRBV12-4 and TRBJ2-2; D possibly uses TRBD1 or TRBD2 (6 bases each). This CDR3 has 15 residues. V was clipped by 3 bases and J by 3 bases, with 11 bases between them.

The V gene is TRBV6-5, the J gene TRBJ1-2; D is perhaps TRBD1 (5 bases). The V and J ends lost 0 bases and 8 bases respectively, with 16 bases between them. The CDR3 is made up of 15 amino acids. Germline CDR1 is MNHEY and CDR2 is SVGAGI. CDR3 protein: CASSYSVIARGGYTF. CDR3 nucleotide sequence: TGTGCCAGCAGTTACTCGGTTATCGCCCGGGGGGGCTACACCTTC.

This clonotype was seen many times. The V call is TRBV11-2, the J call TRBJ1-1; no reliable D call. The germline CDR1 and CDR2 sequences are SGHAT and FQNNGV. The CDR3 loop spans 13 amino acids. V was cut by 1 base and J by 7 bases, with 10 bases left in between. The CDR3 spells CASSLVGVGEAFF. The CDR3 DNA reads TGTGCCAGCAGCTTAGTCGGGGTGGGTGAAGCTTTCTTT.

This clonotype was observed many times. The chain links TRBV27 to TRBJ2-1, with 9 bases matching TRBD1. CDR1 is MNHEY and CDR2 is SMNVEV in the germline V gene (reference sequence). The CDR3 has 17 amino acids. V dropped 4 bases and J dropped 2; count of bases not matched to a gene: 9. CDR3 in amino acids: CASSSPIRDRAYNEQFF. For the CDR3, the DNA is TGTGCCAGCAGTTCGCCCATCCGGGACAGGGCCTACAATGAGCAGTTCTTC.

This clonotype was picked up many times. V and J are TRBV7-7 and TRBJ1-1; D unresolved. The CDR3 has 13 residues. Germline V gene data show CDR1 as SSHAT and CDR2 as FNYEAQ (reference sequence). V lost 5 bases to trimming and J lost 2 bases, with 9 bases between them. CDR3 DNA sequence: TGTGCCAGCAGCCCCACGGTCAACACTGAAGCTTTCTTT. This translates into CASSPTVNTEAFF.

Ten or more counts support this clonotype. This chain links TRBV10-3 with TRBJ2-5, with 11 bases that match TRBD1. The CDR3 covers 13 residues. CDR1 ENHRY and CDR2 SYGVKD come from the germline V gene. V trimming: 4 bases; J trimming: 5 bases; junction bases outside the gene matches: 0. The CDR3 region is CAISGDRGETQYF. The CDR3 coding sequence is TGTGCCATCAGTGGGGACAGGGGGGAGACCCAGTACTTC.

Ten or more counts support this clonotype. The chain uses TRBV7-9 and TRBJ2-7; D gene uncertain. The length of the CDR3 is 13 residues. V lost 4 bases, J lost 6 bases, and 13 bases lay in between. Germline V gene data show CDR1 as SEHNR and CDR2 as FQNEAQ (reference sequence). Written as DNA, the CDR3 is TGTGCCAGCAGCTCCATTCTCCTAGGCGAGCAGTACTTC. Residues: CASSSILLGEQYF. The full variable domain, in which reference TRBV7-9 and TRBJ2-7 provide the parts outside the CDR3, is DTGVSQNPRHKITKRGQNVTFRCDPISEHNRLYWYRQTLGQGPEFLTYFQNEAQLEKSRLLSDRFSAERPKGSFSTLEIQRTEQGDSAMYLCASSSILLGEQYFGPGTRLTVT.

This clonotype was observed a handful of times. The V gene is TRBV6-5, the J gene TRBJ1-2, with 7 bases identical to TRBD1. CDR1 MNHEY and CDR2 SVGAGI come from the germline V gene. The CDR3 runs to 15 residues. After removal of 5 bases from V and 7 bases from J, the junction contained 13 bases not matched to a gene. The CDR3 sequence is CASSGSGGVRSGYTF. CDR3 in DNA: TGTGCCAGCAGTGGATCAGGGGGGGTGAGGTCTGGCTACACCTTC.

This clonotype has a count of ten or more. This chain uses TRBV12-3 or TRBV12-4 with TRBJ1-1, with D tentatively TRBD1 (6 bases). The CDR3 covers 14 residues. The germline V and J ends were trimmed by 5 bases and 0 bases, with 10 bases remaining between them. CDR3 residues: CASSRGQMNTEAFF. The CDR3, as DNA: TGTGCCAGCAGTCGCGGACAGATGAACACTGAAGCTTTCTTT.

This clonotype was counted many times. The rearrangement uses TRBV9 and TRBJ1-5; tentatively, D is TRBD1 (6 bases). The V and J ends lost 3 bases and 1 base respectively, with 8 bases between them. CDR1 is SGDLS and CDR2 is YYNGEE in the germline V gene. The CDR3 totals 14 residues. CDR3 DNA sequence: TGTGCCAGCAGCGCCCAGGGGAGCAATCAGCCCCAGCATTTT. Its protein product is CASSAQGSNQPQHF.